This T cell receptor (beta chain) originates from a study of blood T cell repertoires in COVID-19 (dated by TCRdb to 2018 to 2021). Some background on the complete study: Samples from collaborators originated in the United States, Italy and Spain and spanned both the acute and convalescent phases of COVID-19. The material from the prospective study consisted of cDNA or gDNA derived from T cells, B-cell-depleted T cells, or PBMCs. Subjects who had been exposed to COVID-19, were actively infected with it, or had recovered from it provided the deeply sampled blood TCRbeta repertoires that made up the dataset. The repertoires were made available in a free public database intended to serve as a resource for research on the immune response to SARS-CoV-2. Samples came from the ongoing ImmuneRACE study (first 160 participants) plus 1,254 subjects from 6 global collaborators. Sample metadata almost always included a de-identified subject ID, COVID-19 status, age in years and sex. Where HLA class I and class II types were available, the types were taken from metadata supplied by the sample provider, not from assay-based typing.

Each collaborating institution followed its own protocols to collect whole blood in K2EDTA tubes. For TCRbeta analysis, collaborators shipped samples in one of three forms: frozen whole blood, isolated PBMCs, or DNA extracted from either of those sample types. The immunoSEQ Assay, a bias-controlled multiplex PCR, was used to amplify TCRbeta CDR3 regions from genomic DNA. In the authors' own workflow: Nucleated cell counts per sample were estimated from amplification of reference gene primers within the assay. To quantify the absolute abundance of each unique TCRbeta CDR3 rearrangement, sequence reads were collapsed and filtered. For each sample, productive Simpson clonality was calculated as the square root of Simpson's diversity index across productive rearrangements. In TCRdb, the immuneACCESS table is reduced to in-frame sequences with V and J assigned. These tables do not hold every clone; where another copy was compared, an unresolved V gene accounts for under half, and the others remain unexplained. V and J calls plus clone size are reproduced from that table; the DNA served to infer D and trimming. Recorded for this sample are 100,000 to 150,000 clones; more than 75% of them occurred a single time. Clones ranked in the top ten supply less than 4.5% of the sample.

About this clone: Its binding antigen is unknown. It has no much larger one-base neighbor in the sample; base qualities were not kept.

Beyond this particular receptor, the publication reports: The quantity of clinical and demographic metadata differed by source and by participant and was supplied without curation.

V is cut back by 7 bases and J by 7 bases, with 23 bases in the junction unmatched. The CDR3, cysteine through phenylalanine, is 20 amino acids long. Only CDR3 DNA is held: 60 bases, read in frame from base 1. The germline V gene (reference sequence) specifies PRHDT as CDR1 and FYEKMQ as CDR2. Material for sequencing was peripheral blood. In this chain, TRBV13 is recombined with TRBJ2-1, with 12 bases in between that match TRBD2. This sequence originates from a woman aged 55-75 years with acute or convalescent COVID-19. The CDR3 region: CASTRYLRTSGISRWNEQFF. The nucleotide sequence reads TGTGCCAGCACCCGATACTTAAGGACTAGCGGGATAAGTAGATGGAATGAGCAGTTCTTC.